Sequencing of this TCR beta chain was carried out in a study of Graves' ophthalmopathy and Graves' hyperthyroidism. Whole-study results and caveats: A model built from 13 signatures distinguished ophthalmopathy from stable hyperthyroidism with about 90% sensitivity and around 81% specificity.

Amplified TCR beta CDR3 regions were obtained using RNA transcripts as template. HTBI-primed first-round RT-PCR preceded second-round multiplex PCR. TCRdb re-called the multiplex PCR reads through MiXCR, storing one row per CDR3 protein. The sample has roughly 350,000 distinct CDR3 sequences; roughly 17% are singletons. This clonotype was seen repeatedly, ten times or more. The antigen is unknown. If patients had other autoimmune diseases, uncontrolled infections, pregnancy or lactation, they were excluded. Sequencing was performed on peripheral blood. This sequence was found in an adult woman with stable Graves' hyperthyroidism.

Here the CDR3 DNA reads TGTGCCAGCAGTTTAATGGGGGCCACTGGGGCCAACGTCCTGACTTTC. It translates to CASSLMGATGANVLTF. The J gene is TRBJ2-6, the V gene TRBV28; TRBD1 is a possible D gene (6 bases). This CDR3 region has 16 residues. V lost 2 bases and J lost 2, with 10 bases in between. The V gene's germline CDR1 is MDHEN and CDR2 SYDVKM.